The entry below gives a single T cell receptor (beta chain) sequence along with its context. Antigen unknown. This sample is part of a study of cytomegalovirus exposure and HLA in healthy donors. Study conclusions and caveats: Most observed TCR sequences were rare, whereas some public TCRs were detected in many donors. That first-cohort TCR clusters tended to co-occur in the 90 to 150 validation repertoires was found in a later analysis.

The CDR3 has 13 residues. Trimming removed 5 bases at V and 8 bases at J, with 13 bases between. Germline V lookup: CDR1 SEHNR, CDR2 FQNEAQ (reference sequence). Repertoires were generated with immunoSEQ multiplex PCR, while TCRdb's copy carries only in-frame clones and drops some. Here the sample spans about 160,000 clones, roughly nine tenths being singletons. The source of this sequence is a woman aged 30 to 39 in good health and CMV-seronegative. The specimen sequenced was PBMCs. The rearrangement links TRBV7-9 to TRBJ2-1, with D perhaps TRBD1 (5 bases). CDR3 residues: CASSRYLGDEQFF. The CDR3 DNA reads TGTGCCAGCAGCAGATACCTAGGGGATGAGCAGTTCTTC.